The rows below give T cell receptor beta chains drawn from one sample of a study of T cell changes during pregnancy in multiple sclerosis. The protocol was immunoSEQ multiplex PCR, while the TCRdb copy is restricted to in-frame clones and leaves out a portion. The repertoire consists of about 44,000 clones, with 85% to 95% occurring once and the leading ten covering roughly 1.4%. The sample taken for sequencing was peripheral blood. These receptors were obtained from a female donor with multiple sclerosis, enrolled in a pregnancy study. Both conserved end residues are part of each CDR3.

j_gene	v_gene	len	CDR3aa
TRBJ2-1	TRBV5-4	13	CASSPTSGNEQFF
TRBJ2-1	TRBV5-4	11	CASTLHNEQFF
TRBJ2-5	TRBV2	13	CASMVDGEETQYF
TRBJ2-3	TRBV7-9	16	CASSLFLAGSTDTQYF
TRBJ1-1	TRBV29-1	13	CSVRQVLNTEAFF
TRBJ2-5	TRBV9	14	CASSVSSTQETQYF
TRBJ2-7	TRBV5-4	17	CASSLAGASGSYYEQYF
TRBJ2-2	TRBV6-6	12	CASSYRTGELFF
TRBJ1-1	TRBV19	13	CASSIEFNTEAFF
TRBJ2-7	TRBV4-2	11	CASSWGGEQYF
TRBJ1-5	TRBV5-5	13	CASSLGQNQPQHF
TRBJ2-7	TRBV7-2	13	CASSLLTGAEQYF
TRBJ1-1	TRBV10-3	13	CAISESTRLRAFF
TRBJ2-7	TRBV7-2	17	CASSLAGTPFLAYEQYF
TRBJ2-1	TRBV9	15	CASSVAGGTYNEQFF
TRBJ2-7	TRBV5-1	14	CASSLARASVEQYF
TRBJ2-1	TRBV10-3	13	CAITGSSYNEQFF
TRBJ1-5	TRBV4-1	16	CASSQDTSTGGKAQHF
TRBJ1-1	TRBV29-1	13	CSVVRALNTEAFF
TRBJ2-1	TRBV7-2	18	CASSLGAYGRGVFNEQFF
TRBJ1-2	TRBV4-3	14	CASSQYRANYGYTF
TRBJ1-3	TRBV9	15	CASSVDFGTQNTIYF
TRBJ2-2	TRBV29-1	15	CSVRQGAIDTGELFF
TRBJ2-7	TRBV7-9	12	CASSRSAYEQYF
TRBJ2-1	TRBV18	14	CASSPPVVADEQFF
TRBJ1-4	TRBV11-2	12	CASSLEPRKLFF
TRBJ2-1	TRBV10-3	19	CAISWELAGGRGTYNEQFF
TRBJ2-6	TRBV18	19	CASSPNQPGVVAGANVLTF
TRBJ2-1	TRBV18	20	CASSLYSKTKAGRAYNEQFF
TRBJ1-1	TRBV19	13	CASTGRQGHEAFF
TRBJ2-1	TRBV6-6	13	CASLLAGGSEQFF
TRBJ2-7	TRBV6-5	13	CASTVGGGYEQYF
TRBJ2-5	TRBV6-5	16	CASSYEAGTGGETQYF
TRBJ1-2	TRBV10-3	14	CATWSRGQNYGYTF
TRBJ1-2	TRBV28	13	CASSLTVNYGYTF
TRBJ2-3	TRBV4-3	16	CASSQDLAGGPDTQYF
TRBJ2-1	TRBV6-5	16	CASSSPTSGAFDEQFF
TRBJ2-3	TRBV7-9	19	CASSFPIQLAGGFTDTQYF
TRBJ2-3	TRBV2	15	CASRLRQGGTDTQYF
TRBJ2-1	TRBV11-3	15	CASSLGQGLSHEQFF
TRBJ2-3	TRBV28	12	CASSTSADTQYF
TRBJ1-2	TRBV5-1	14	CASRTIGGNYGYTF
TRBJ2-1	TRBV19	16	CASSITTASSYNEQFF